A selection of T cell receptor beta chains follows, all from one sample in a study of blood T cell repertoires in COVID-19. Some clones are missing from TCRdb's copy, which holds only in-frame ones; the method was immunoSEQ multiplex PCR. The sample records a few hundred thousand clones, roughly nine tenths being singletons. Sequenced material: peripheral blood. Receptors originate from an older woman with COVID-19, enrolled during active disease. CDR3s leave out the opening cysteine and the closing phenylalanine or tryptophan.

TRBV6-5 ASKTDRNQPQH
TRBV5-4 ASSLAAGTALNYGYT
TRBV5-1 ASSLDSYYNEQF
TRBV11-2 ASRLSGGAPHEQF
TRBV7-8 ASSLATSGGRSTQY
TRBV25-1 ASSRGSNEKLF
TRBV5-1 ASSFLTDKNTEAF
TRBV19 ASSAQRDRDGYT
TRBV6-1 ASSEPGQGLPNEKLF
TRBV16 ASSGTSGRSRQF
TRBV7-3 ASSPRQGGELF
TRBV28 ASTLTGRQETQY
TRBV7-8 ASSLGGEEAF
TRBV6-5 ASSSPGQSFYGYT
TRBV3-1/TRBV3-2 ASSQEAGYQETQY
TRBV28 ASRIGQGGAF
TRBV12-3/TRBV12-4 ASSRGNEKLF